Presented here are 14 T cell receptor beta chains from one specimen sequenced in a study of blood T cell repertoires in COVID-19. Clones were read by immunoSEQ multiplex PCR, and TCRdb kept only the in-frame ones, dropping some. The sample lists 300,000 or so clones; approximately 90% were seen once. Source material: peripheral blood. All receptors derive from a woman aged 30 to 39 with COVID-19, enrolled during active disease.

The J gene is TRBJ2-3, the V gene TRBV29-1; 8 nucleotides match TRBD2. The V segment lost 4 bases and the J segment 1 base; nucleotides outside the gene matches: 4. The germline gives CDR1 SQVTM, CDR2 ANQGSEA. The CDR3 is 14 residues long. In DNA form, the CDR3 reads TGCAGCGTTGCAGCGGGGGACCGCACAGATACGCAGTATTTT. Its protein is CSVAAGDRTDTQYF.

A remark on this clone: The same CDR3 arises from other DNA sequences in this sample as well. The chain couples TRBV19 to TRBJ2-5, with 8 bases aligning to TRBD2. This CDR3 has 14 residues. The germline CDR1 and CDR2 sequences are LNHDA and SQIVND (reference sequence). V was clipped by 3 bases and J by 5 bases; unmatched bases: 5. CDR3 sequence: CASSIGGARETQYF. The CDR3 nucleotides are TGTGCCAGTAGTATCGGGGGGGCCCGGGAGACCCAGTACTTC.

V usage is TRBV11-2 and J usage is TRBJ1-3; TRBD1 agrees at 10 bases. Trimming removed 3 bases from V and 0 bases from J; junction bases left unmatched: 11. The V gene's germline CDR1 is SGHAT and CDR2 FQNNGV. This CDR3 is built from 19 residues. CDR3 sequence (DNA): TGTGCCAGCAGCTTGACAGGGGGCAAATCGCCCATCTCTGGAAACACCATATATTTT. Residues: CASSLTGGKSPISGNTIYF.

The chain employs TRBV10-1 and TRBJ2-2; D perhaps matches TRBD2 (5 bases). Germline V gene lookup returns CDR1 WNHNN and CDR2 SYGVQD (reference sequence). The CDR3 covers 15 residues. Deletions cut 0 bases from V and 6 bases from J, with 11 bases between. CDR3 protein: CASSESKGGAGELFF. CDR3 sequence (DNA): TGCGCCAGCAGTGAGTCGAAAGGAGGAGCCGGGGAGCTGTTTTTT.

The V and J genes are TRBV7-8 and TRBJ1-4; 10 bases line up with TRBD1. V lost 3 bases, J lost 10 bases, and 5 bases stayed unmatched. Germline V gene data show CDR1 as SGHVS and CDR2 as FQNEAQ. The CDR3 runs to 14 residues. In nucleotides, the CDR3 is TGTGCCAGCAGCTTTGACAGGGGGCTCGGAAAACTGTTTTTT. It encodes CASSFDRGLGKLFF. Looking up the rest from reference TRBV7-8 and TRBJ1-4 gives the full variable domain: GAGVSQSPRYKVAKRGQDVALRCDPISGHVSLFWYQQALGQGPEFLTYFQNEAQLDKSGLPSDRFFAERPEGSVSTLKIQRTQQEDSAVYLCASSFDRGLGKLFFGSGTQLSVL.

V and J are TRBV5-4 and TRBJ1-2; D is perhaps TRBD1 (5 bases). The germline CDR1 and CDR2 sequences are SGHNT and YYREEE (reference sequence). Trimming took off 4 bases at V and 4 bases at J, with 14 bases between the two ends. This CDR3 comprises 14 residues. CDR3: CASSPQQGAYGYTF. CDR3 nucleotides: TGTGCCAGCAGCCCACAGCAGGGTGCCTATGGCTACACCTTC.

V and J are TRBV2 and TRBJ2-2; 9 bases are shared with TRBD1. Germline V gene lookup returns CDR1 SNHLY and CDR2 FYNNEI. This CDR3 region has 15 residues. After removal of 7 bases from V and 5 bases from J, the junction contained 8 bases not matched to a gene. The CDR3 sequence: CASNGQGRRTGELFF. The CDR3 DNA follows: TGTGCCAGCAACGGACAGGGGCGCCGAACCGGGGAGCTGTTTTTT.

This clone appeared a few times. The chain combines TRBV7-3 with TRBJ1-1, with 7 bases fitting TRBD1. The germline CDR1 and CDR2 sequences are SGHTA and FQGTGA. With V trimmed by 5 bases and J by 4 bases, 7 bases remained unmatched. The CDR3 is made up of 14 amino acids. CDR3 coding DNA: TGTGCCAGCAGCCTCACAGGGGCAACCACTGAAGCTTTCTTT. As protein: CASSLTGATTEAFF.

J is TRBJ2-7 and V is TRBV27; the D gene is possibly TRBD2 (6 bases). This CDR3 contains 15 residues. CDR1 MNHEY and CDR2 SMNVEV come from the germline V gene (reference sequence). V lost 5 bases and J lost 0, with 14 bases in between. CDR3 in DNA: TGTGCCAGCAGTGACGGGACTGCAAGCTCCTACGAGCAGTACTTC. The encoded protein is CASSDGTASSYEQYF.

The chain uses TRBV28 and TRBJ1-2; 7 bases align to TRBD1. CDR3 length: 15 amino acids. Germline values: CDR1 MDHEN, CDR2 SYDVKM. V lost 10 bases and J lost 3; bases outside the gene matches: 14. The CDR3 protein is CATSGTALGDYGYTF. CDR3 bases: TGTGCCACCTCCGGGACAGCTTTGGGGGACTATGGCTACACCTTC.

The chain couples TRBV11-2 to TRBJ2-7; 11 bases line up with TRBD1. Germline CDR1 reads SGHAT; CDR2 reads FQNNGV. This CDR3 has 14 amino acids. With V trimmed by 4 bases and J by 5 bases, 4 bases remained unmatched. The CDR3 reads CASSSRTGGDEQYF. The DNA for the CDR3 is TGTGCCAGCAGCTCTCGGACAGGGGGCGACGAGCAGTACTTC.

The chain is built from TRBV27 and TRBJ1-1; perhaps TRBD1 as D (5 bases). V gave up 2 bases and J gave up 3 bases, with 10 bases separating them. CDR3 length: 14 amino acids. Germline V lookup: CDR1 MNHEY, CDR2 SMNVEV (reference sequence). CDR3 residues: CASSLRGADTEAFF. CDR3 bases: TGTGCCAGCAGTTTAAGGGGTGCGGACACTGAAGCTTTCTTT.

The chain combines TRBV29-1 with TRBJ1-3; D perhaps matches TRBD1 (6 bases). The CDR3 is made up of 15 amino acids. Per germline, CDR1 SQVTM and CDR2 ANQGSEA. Trimming took 5 bases from V and 4 from J, leaving 18 bases between them. This CDR3 is CSVSIGADRGNTIYF. CDR3 nucleotides: TGCAGCGTTAGTATCGGGGCAGACAGGGGAAACACCATATATTTT.

The chain couples TRBV27 to TRBJ1-1; a possible D gene is TRBD1 (5 bases). The CDR3 loop spans 14 amino acids. CDR1 is MNHEY and CDR2 is SMNVEV in the germline V gene (reference sequence). Trimming took 3 bases from V and 5 from J, leaving 13 bases between them. CDR3 protein: CASSFGGVETEAFF. As DNA, the CDR3 is TGTGCCAGCAGTTTTGGGGGGGTTGAAACTGAAGCTTTCTTT.